Only a few counts were recorded for the clone carrying this TCR beta chain. As yet, its antigen is unknown. The sample originates from a study of CD8 T cells in ankylosing spondylitis. Study outcomes and limitations: Seemingly distinctive of ankylosing spondylitis blood was a TCR beta motif formed by eight highly homologous variants.

TCRdb re-called the 5' RACE reads through MiXCR, storing one row per CDR3 protein. Among some 100,000 distinct CDR3 sequences, roughly 8.8% were seen once, and the ten largest hold 30% to 35%. Sequencing was performed on blood, either unsorted or a sorted T cell fraction (not recorded which). The receptor's source is a male donor with ankylosing spondylitis.

The CDR3 coding sequence is TGTGCCAGCAGTGGGGGGGGCAGGGAAGCTTTCTTT. The encoded protein is CASSGGGREAFF. J is TRBJ1-1 and V is TRBV2; TRBD1 might be the D (6 bases). Germline V gene sequence: CDR1 SNHLY, CDR2 FYNNEI. The V gene lost 4 bases and the J gene lost 8 bases, with 11 bases spanning the gap. The CDR3 covers 12 residues. The complete variable domain, with remaining parts taken from reference TRBV2 and TRBJ1-1, reads EPEVTQTPSHQVTQMGQEVILRCVPISNHLYFYWYRQILGQKVEFLVSFYNNEISEKSEIFDDQFSVERPDGSNFTLKIRSTKLEDSAMYFCASSGGGREAFFGQGTRLTVV.